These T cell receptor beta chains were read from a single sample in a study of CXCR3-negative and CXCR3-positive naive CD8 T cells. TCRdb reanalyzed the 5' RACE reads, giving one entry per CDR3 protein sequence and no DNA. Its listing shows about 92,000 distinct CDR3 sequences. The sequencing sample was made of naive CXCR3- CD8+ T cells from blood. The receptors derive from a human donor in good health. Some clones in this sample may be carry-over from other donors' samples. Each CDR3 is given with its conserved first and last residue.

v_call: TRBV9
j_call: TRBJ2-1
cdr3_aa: CASSVADRPDEQFF

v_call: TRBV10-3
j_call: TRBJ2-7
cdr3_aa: CAAGNGRYEQYF

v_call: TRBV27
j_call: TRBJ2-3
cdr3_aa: CASSLLGPATDTQYF

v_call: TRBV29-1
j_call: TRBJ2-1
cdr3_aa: CSVYRGDNEQFF

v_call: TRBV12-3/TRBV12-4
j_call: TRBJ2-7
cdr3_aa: CASSLWGGLEQYF

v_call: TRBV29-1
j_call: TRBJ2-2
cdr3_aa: CSPYSGTGELFF

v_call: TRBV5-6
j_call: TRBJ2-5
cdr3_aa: CARTSGETQYF

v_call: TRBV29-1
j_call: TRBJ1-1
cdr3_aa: CSGGLGGNTEAFF

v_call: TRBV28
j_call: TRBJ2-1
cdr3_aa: CASRPTSGNYNEQFF

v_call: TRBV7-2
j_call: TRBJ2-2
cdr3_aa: CASSLARGEWDTGELFF

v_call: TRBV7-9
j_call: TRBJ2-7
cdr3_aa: CAGSGSSYEQYF

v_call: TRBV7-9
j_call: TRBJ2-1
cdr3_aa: CASSDGEARGEQFF

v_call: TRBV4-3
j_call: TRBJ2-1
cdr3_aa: CASSQDSLRGLPSYNEQFF

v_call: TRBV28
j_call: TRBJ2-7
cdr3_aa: CASSTIDSLFYEQYF

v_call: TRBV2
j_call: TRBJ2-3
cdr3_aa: CASSSDTSGGTQYF

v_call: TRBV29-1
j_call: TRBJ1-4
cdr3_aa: CSVGTSEKLFF

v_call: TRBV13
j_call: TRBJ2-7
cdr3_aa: CASSPGQGVKSSYEQYF

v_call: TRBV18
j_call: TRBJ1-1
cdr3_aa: CASSPKPSTEAFF

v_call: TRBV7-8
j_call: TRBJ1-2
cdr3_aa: CASSSGMGGYTF

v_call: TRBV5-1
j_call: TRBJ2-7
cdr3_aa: CASSLSPWQGGYEQYF

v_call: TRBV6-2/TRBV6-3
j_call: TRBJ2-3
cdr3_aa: CASSYDNKAGGPPDTQYF

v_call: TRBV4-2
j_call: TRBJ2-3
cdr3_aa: CASSQVYGGDADTQYF

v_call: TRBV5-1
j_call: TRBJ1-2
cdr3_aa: CASSFEGHVNYGYTF

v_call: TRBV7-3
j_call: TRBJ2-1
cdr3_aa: CASSSTWLALYNEQFF

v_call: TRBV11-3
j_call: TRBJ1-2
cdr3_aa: CASSLGSSYGYTF

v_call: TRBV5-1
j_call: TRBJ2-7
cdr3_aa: CASSLGGMRNEQYF

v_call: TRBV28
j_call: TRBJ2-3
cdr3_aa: CASSYRAGTHTDTQYF

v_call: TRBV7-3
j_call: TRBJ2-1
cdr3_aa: CASSLGVGVYNEQFF

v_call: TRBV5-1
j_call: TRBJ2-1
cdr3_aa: CASRITSGRFNEQFF